Detailed here is one TCR beta chain. The clone's antigen remains unknown. Base qualities are not provided; no much larger clone lies one nucleotide away. Including cysteine and phenylalanine, the CDR3 has 15 amino acids. Left in the record is the CDR3 DNA by itself, 45 bases read in frame from the first base. Germline trimming amounts to 5 bases on V and 6 bases on J, with 11 as the count of junction bases outside the gene matches. The germline V gene (reference sequence) sets CDR1 to MNHEY and CDR2 to SMNVEV. The entry originates in a study of technical replicates of blood from several donors (dated by TCRdb to about 2017). Libraries were prepared through the immunoSEQ multiplex PCR assay. Not all clones reach the TCRdb copy of this immuneACCESS table, which keeps in-frame sequences only. Checked studies attribute under half of the gap to unresolved V genes and leave the rest unexplained. Across this sample there are 9,500 to 15,000 clones, with approximately 95% seen only once. The top ten hold 6.3% of the sample.

Sequenced: PBMCs. The receptor was isolated from a human donor in good health. The sequence is built from TRBV27 and TRBJ2-7; the central 9 bases match TRBD1. The CDR3 corresponds to CASSPSGTGYTEQYF. The DNA sequence reads TGTGCCAGCAGTCCGTCCGGGACAGGGTACACCGAGCAGTACTTC.